The clone carrying this T cell receptor (beta chain) was recorded at least ten times. These data belong to a study of T-cell reconstitution after alpha-beta-depleted transplantation in children. Per germline, CDR1 SGHTA and CDR2 FQGNSA. The V end was cut by 5 bases, the J end by 1 base, with 8 bases between. The CDR3 covers 13 residues. It was with unique molecular identifiers that the TCRbeta library was prepared. TCRdb re-analysed the PCR reads in MiXCR, keeping a single row per CDR3 protein. Here the sample spans fewer than 130,000 distinct CDR3 sequences, 10% being singletons. The sequence was obtained from a human donor who donated a stem cell graft to a child with acute lymphoblastic leukemia. The chain combines TRBV7-2 with TRBJ2-5, with D perhaps matching TRBD1 or TRBD2 (5 bases each). Here the sequenced sample was PBMCs from the stem cell graft donor, taken from the stem cell graft. The CDR3, as DNA: TGTGCCAGCAGCCGGGACCTCCAAGAGACCCAGTACTTC. Its translation: CASSRDLQETQYF.